This T cell receptor (beta chain) was observed in a study of post-analysis software for immune sequencing data. This clonotype was seen only a few times. Each TCR beta cDNA library carried unique molecular identifiers. TCRdb processed the PCR reads anew with MiXCR; each CDR3 protein has one entry. This table holds 650,000 to 900,000 distinct CDR3 sequences, around 42% found once. Sequencing input: blood. The TCR was taken from a girl under 18 with multiple sclerosis.

The DNA of the CDR3 is TGCAGTGCAGTGGGGGACGAACGTCAGCCCCAGCATTTT. Translation: CSAVGDERQPQHF. The rearrangement uses TRBV20-1 and TRBJ1-5, with D possibly being TRBD1 (5 bases). The CDR3 spans 13 residues. Germline V gene data show CDR1 as DFQATT and CDR2 as SNEGSKA (reference sequence). V dropped 6 bases and J dropped 6 bases, with 15 bases sitting between them.